This T cell receptor beta chain appears in the sequencing data of a study of cytomegalovirus exposure and HLA in healthy donors. Whole-study results and caveats: Specificity of three CMV-associated chains for CMV antigens was verified in vitro. Later analysis found that TCR beta chains associated with HLA were more clonally expanded than other, equally common chains.

Researchers ran the PCR with 60 Vbeta and 13 Jbeta primers. The table came from immunoSEQ multiplex PCR; TCRdb's copy has only in-frame clones and leaves some out. The profile shows roughly 190,000 clones, over 75% of them singletons. This clone has a handful of counts. Its antigen is still unknown. The clonotype comes from a man aged 45-65 years in good health and CMV-seronegative. The sample comprised PBMCs.

Here the CDR3 reads CASSLHGAAYGYTF. The CDR3 DNA is TGTGCCAGCAGCCTACATGGGGCGGCCTATGGCTACACCTTC. V gene TRBV7-2 combines with J gene TRBJ1-2; D is perhaps TRBD1 (5 bases). The germline V and J ends were trimmed by 5 bases and 4 bases, with 14 bases remaining between them. The CDR3 spans 14 residues. CDR1 is SGHTA and CDR2 is FQGNSA in the germline V gene.